This TCR beta chain was recorded in a study of blood T cell repertoires in COVID-19. The table came from immunoSEQ multiplex PCR; TCRdb's copy has only in-frame clones and leaves some out. The table has about 230,000 clones, about 84% seen once. The trim removed 8 bases at V and 1 base at J, leaving 3 bases unmatched. This CDR3 spans 13 amino acids. This TCR came from a woman of 80 years or more with acute or convalescent COVID-19. What was sequenced was peripheral blood. This chain connects TRBV12-3 or TRBV12-4 to TRBJ2-5; 8 bases align to TRBD2. CDR3 nucleotide sequence: TGTGCCAGCGGAGCGGGGGCCCAAGAGACCCAGTACTTC. Its protein product is CASGAGAQETQYF.